This TCR beta chain is drawn from a study of metastatic and nonmetastatic thyroid tumors. MiXCR re-clonotyped the PCR reads for TCRdb. The sample records about 93,000 clones, about 12% being singletons. This clone was found many times. The junction and the germline gene differ at one end; a read error may be behind it. Each patient came to thyroid surgery without any prior treatment (of any kind). This clonotype originated in a female donor with papillary thyroid cancer or a benign thyroid nodule (not recorded which). Some clones in this sample may be carry-over from other donors' samples. What was sequenced was blood.

The DNA of the CDR3 is TGTGCCATCAGTGAGTCGGAAAGGGTTGGGGAGACCCAGCACTTC. This gives the protein CAISESERVGETQHF. This sequence joins TRBV10-3 and TRBJ2-5; TRBD2 might be the D (5 bases). CDR3 length: 15 amino acids. Looked up from germline, CDR1 is ENHRY and CDR2 is SYGVKD.